A single T cell receptor (beta chain) is shown here with its context. The CDR3 covers 12 residues. Looked up from germline, CDR1 is SGHDT and CDR2 is YYEEEE. J was trimmed by 11 bases and V by 4 bases; bases with no gene match: 4. Clones were sequenced by immunoSEQ multiplex PCR, and TCRdb holds only the in-frame ones, with some missing. Seen here are about 150,000 clones, approximately 81% observed once, and the top ten hold 8.3%. The data were obtained in a study of blood T cell repertoires in COVID-19. Sequences were obtained from peripheral blood. This chain connects TRBV5-6 to TRBJ2-4; 9 bases are a match to TRBD1. The clonotype comes from an older woman with COVID-19, enrolled during active disease. This chain's CDR3 is CASSQGQGFQYF. The CDR3, as DNA: TGTGCCAGCAGCCAGGGACAGGGCTTTCAGTACTTC. Based on the CDR3 plus reference TRBV5-6 and TRBJ2-4, the full variable domain is DAGVTQSPTHLIKTRGQQVTLRCSPKSGHDTVSWYQQALGQGPQFIFQYYEEEERQRGNFPDRFSGHQFPNYSSELNVNALLLGDSALYLCASSQGQGFQYFGAGTRLSVL.